The sequence of this T cell receptor (beta chain) was determined in a study of blood T cell repertoires in COVID-19. Data came from immunoSEQ multiplex PCR; TCRdb stores just in-frame clones and leaves some out. The sample includes around 260,000 clones, 85% of them seen just once. The V and J ends lost 5 bases and 9 bases respectively, with 17 bases between them. Germline V lookup: CDR1 SGHNT, CDR2 YENEEA. The CDR3 runs to 14 residues. Specimen: peripheral blood. The TCR sequence derives from a human donor in a cohort sampled during active COVID-19. The V and J genes are TRBV11-3 and TRBJ2-1, with D perhaps TRBD2 (6 bases). The CDR3: CASSAFGTPLEQFF. The CDR3 region has the DNA TGTGCCAGCAGCGCCTTTGGGACTCCCCTTGAGCAGTTCTTC. Full variable domain (remainder filled in from reference TRBV11-3 and TRBJ2-1): EAGVVQSPRYKIIEKKQPVAFWCNPISGHNTLYWYLQNLGQGPELLIRYENEEAVDDSQLPKDRFSAERLKGVDSTLKIQPAELGDSAVYLCASSAFGTPLEQFFGPGTRLTVL.